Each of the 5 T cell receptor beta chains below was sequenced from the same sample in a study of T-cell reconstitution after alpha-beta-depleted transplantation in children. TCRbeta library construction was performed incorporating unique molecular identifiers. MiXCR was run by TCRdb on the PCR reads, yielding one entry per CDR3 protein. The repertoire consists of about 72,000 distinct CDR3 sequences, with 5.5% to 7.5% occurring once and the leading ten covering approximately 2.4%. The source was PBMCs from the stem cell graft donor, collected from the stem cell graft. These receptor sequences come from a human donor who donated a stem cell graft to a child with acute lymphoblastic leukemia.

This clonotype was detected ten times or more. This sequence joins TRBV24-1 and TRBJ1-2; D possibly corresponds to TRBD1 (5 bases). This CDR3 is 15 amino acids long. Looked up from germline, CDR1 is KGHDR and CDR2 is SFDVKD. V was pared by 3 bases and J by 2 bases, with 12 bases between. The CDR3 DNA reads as TGTGCCACCAGTGATGGGAAGGGACTAAACTATGGCTACACCTTC. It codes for CATSDGKGLNYGYTF.

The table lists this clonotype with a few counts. In nucleotides, the CDR3 is TGTGCCAGCAGTTTAATAGGGTATAATTCACCCCTCCACTTT. Protein: CASSLIGYNSPLHF. V gene TRBV12-3 or TRBV12-4 combines with J gene TRBJ1-6, with D unresolved. The CDR3 extends over 14 amino acids. The V end lost 2 bases, the J end lost 4 bases, and 6 bases lay between the germline ends.

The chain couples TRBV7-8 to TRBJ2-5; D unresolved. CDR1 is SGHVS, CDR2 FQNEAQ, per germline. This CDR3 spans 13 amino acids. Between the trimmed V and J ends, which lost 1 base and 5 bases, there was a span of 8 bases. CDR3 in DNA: TGTGCCAGCAGCTTAGGGACGGGTGAGACCCAGTACTTC. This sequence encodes CASSLGTGETQYF.

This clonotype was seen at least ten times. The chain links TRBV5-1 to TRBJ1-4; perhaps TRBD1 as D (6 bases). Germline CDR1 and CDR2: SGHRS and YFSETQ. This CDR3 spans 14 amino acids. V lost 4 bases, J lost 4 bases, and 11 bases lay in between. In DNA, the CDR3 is TGCGCCAGCAGCGGCGGACAGTATAATGAAAAACTGTTTTTT. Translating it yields CASSGGQYNEKLFF.

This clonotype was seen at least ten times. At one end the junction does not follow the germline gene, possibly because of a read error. CDR3 sequence (DNA): TGCTCCAGCAGCTTGGCCCCGGGTGGCTATGGCTACACCTTC. This sequence encodes CSSSLAPGGYGYTF. The rearrangement links TRBV5-1 to TRBJ1-2; D is unresolved. Germline CDR1 and CDR2: SGHRS and YFSETQ. CDR3 length equals 14 residues. Full variable domain (remainder filled in from reference TRBV5-1 and TRBJ1-2): KAGVTQTPRYLIKTRGQQVTLSCSPISGHRSVSWYQQTPGQGLQFLFEYFSETQRNKGNFPGRFSGRQFSNSRSEMNVSTLELGDSALYLCSSSLAPGGYGYTFGSGTRLTVV.